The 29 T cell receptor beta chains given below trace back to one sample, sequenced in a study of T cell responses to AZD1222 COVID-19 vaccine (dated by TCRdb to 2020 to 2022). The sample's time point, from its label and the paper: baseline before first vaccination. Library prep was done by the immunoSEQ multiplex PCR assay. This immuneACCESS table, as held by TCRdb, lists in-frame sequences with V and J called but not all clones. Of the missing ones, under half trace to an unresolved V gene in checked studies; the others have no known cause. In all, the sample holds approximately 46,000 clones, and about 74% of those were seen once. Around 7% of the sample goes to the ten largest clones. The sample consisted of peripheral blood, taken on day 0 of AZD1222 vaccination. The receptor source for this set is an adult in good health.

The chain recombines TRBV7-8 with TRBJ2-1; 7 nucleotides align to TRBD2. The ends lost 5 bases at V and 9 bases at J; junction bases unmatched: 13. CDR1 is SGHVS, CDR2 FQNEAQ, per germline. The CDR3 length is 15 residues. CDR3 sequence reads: CASSRGSAGQGEQFF. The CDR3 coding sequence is TGTGCCAGCAGCCGGGGATCAGCGGGGCAGGGTGAGCAGTTCTTC.

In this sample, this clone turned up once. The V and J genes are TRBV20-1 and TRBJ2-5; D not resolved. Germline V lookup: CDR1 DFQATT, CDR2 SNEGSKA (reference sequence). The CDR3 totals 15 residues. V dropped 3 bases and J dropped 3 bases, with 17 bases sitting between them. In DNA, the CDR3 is TGCAGTGCTAGTCCCCCAGACCAAAGTGAAGAGACCCAGTACTTC. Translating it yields CSASPPDQSEETQYF.

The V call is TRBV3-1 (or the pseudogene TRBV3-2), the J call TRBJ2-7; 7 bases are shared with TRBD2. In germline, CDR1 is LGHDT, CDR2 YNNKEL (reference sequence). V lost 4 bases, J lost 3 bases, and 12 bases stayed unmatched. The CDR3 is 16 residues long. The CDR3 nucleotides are TGTGCCAGCAGCCTATCCTTACGGGGGGTGGACTACGAGCAGTACTTC. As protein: CASSLSLRGVDYEQYF.

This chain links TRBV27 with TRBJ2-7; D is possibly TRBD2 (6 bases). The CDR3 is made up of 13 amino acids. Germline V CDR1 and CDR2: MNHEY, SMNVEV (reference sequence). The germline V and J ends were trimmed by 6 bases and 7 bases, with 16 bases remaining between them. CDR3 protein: CASSFGGPREQYF. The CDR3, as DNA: TGTGCCAGCAGCTTTGGAGGGCCGAGGGAGCAGTACTTC.

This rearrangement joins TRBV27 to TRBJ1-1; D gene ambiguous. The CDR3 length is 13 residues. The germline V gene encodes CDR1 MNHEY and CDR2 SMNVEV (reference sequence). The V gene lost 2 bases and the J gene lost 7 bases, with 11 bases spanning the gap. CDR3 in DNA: TGTGCCAGCAGTTTACTCCCTGGAGGTGAAGCTTTCTTT. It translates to CASSLLPGGEAFF.

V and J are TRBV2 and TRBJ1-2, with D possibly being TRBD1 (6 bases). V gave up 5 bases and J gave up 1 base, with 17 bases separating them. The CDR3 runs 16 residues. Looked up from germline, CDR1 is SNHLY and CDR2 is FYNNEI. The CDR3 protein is CASSQDRNPYNYGYTF. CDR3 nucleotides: TGTGCCAGCAGTCAGGACAGAAACCCCTATAACTATGGCTACACCTTC.

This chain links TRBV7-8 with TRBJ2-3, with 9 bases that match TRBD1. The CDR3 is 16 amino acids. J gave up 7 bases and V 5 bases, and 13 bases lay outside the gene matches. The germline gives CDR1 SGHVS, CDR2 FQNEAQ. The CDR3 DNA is TGTGCCAGCAGCCCCCCGCGACAGGGGGGATCATATACGCAGTATTTT. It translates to CASSPPRQGGSYTQYF.

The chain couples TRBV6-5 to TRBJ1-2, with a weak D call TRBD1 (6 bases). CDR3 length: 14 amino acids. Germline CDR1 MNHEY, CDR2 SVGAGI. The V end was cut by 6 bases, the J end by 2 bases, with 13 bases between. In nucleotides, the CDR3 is TGTGCCAGCAGAGACAGGAGCGGGAACTATGGCTACACCTTC. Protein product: CASRDRSGNYGYTF.

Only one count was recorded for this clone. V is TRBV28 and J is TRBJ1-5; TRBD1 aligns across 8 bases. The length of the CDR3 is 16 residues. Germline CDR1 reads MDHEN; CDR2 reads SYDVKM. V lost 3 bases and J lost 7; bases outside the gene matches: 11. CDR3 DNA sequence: TGTGCCAGCAGTTTGAATGGAGTAGACAGGGGCCAGCCCCAGCATTTT. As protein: CASSLNGVDRGQPQHF.

The CDR3 bases are TGTGCCAGCAGTAAGACAGGATACTATGGCTACACCTTC. Protein: CASSKTGYYGYTF. The chain carries TRBV6-4 and TRBJ1-2, with D possibly matching TRBD1 (6 bases). Germline V CDR1 and CDR2: MRHNA, SNTAGT. The CDR3 length is 13 residues. Trimming pared 5 bases from V and 3 bases from J, leaving 10 bases between.

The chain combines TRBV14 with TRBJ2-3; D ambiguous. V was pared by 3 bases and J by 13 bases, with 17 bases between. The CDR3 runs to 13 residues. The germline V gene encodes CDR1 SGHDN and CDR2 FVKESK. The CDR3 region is CASSHFESLREYF. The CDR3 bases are TGTGCCAGCAGCCATTTCGAATCCCTACGAGAGTATTTT.

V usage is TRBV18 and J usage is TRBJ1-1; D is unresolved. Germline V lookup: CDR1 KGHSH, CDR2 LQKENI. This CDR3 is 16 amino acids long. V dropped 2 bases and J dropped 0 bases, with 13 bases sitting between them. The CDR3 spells CASSPRAGDLNTEAFF. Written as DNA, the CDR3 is TGTGCCAGCTCACCAAGGGCAGGAGATCTGAACACTGAAGCTTTCTTT.

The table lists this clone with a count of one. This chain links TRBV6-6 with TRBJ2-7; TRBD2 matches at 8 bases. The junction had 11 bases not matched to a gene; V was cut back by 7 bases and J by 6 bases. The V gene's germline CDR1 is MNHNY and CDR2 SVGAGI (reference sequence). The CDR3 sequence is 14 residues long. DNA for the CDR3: TGTGCCAGCACCTTACTCCGGGGGGGGCCCGAGCAGTACTTC. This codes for CASTLLRGGPEQYF.

CDR3 residues: CASSPQGFGGNTIYF. The DNA for the CDR3 is TGTGCCAGCAGCCCCCAGGGGTTCGGTGGAAACACCATATATTTT. V gene TRBV7-6 combines with J gene TRBJ1-3, with D perhaps matching TRBD1 (6 bases). The CDR3 runs to 15 residues. V dropped 5 bases and J dropped 3 bases, with 14 bases sitting between them. Germline lookup yields CDR1 SGHVS and CDR2 FNYEAQ.

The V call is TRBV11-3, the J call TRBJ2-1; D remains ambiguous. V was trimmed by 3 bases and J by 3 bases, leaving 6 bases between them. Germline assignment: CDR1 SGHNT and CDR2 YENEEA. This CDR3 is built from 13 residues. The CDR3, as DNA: TGTGCCAGCAGCTTGTCCGACTACAATGAGCAGTTCTTC. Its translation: CASSLSDYNEQFF. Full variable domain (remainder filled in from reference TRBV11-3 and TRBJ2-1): EAGVVQSPRYKIIEKKQPVAFWCNPISGHNTLYWYLQNLGQGPELLIRYENEEAVDDSQLPKDRFSAERLKGVDSTLKIQPAELGDSAVYLCASSLSDYNEQFFGPGTRLTVL.

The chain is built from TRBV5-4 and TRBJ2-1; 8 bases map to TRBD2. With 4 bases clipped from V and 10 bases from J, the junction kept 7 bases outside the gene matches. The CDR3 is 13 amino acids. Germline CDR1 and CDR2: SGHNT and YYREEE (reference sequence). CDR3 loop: CASSLGVAGEQFF. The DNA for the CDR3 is TGTGCCAGCAGCCTCGGGGTAGCGGGAGAGCAGTTCTTC.

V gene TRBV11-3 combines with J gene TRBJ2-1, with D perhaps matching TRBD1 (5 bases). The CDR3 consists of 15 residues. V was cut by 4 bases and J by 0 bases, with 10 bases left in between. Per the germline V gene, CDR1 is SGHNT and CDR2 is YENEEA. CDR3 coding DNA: TGTGCCAGCAGCTCAGGACACCTCTCCTACAATGAGCAGTTCTTC. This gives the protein CASSSGHLSYNEQFF.

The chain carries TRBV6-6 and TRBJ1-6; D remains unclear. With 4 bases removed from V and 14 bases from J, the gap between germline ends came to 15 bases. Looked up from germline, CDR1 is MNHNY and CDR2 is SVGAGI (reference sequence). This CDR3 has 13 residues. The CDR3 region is CASSSGGTMSLHF. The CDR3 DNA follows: TGTGCCAGCAGTTCAGGCGGCACAATGTCCCTCCACTTT.

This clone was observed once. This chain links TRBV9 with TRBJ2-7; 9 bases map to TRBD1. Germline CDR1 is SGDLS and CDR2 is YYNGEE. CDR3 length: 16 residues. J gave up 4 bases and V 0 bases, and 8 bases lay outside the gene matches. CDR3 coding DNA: TGTGCCAGCAGCGTAGCACCCACAGGGGGCTTGTACGAGCAGTACTTC. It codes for CASSVAPTGGLYEQYF. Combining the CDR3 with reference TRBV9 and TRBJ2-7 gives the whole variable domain DSGVTQTPKHLITATGQRVTLRCSPRSGDLSVYWYQQSLDQGLQFLIQYYNGEERAKGNILERFSAQQFPDLHSELNLSSLELGDSALYFCASSVAPTGGLYEQYFGPGTRLTVT.

The CDR3 coding sequence is TGTGCCAGCAGTGAAGCAGGCCGGTGGTACGAGCAGTACGTC. This gives the protein CASSEAGRWYEQYV. This sequence joins TRBV6-1 and TRBJ2-7; no definite D call. V was clipped by 0 bases and J by 4 bases, with 10 bases between them. CDR1 and CDR2 (germline): MNHNS, SASEGT. The CDR3 loop spans 14 amino acids.

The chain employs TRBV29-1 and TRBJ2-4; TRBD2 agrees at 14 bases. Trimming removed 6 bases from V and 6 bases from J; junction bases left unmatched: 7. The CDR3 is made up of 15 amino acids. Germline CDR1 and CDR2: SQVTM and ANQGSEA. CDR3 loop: CSVAGTSGGRNIQYF. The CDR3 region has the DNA TGCAGCGTCGCAGGGACTAGCGGGGGTCGAAACATTCAGTACTTC.

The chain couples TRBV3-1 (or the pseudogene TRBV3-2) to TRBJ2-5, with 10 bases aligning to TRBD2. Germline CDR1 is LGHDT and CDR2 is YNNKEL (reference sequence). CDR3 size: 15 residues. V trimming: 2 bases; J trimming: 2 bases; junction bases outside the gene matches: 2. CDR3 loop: CASSQSTSGQETQYF. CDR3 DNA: TGTGCCAGCAGCCAATCGACTAGCGGGCAAGAGACCCAGTACTTC.

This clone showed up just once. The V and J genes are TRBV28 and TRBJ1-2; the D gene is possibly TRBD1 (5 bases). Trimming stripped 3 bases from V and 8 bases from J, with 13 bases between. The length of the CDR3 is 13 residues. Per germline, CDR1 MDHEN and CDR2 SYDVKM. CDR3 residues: CASSLGRPPGYTF. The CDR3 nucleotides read TGTGCCAGCAGTTTGGGGCGGCCTCCGGGCTACACCTTC.

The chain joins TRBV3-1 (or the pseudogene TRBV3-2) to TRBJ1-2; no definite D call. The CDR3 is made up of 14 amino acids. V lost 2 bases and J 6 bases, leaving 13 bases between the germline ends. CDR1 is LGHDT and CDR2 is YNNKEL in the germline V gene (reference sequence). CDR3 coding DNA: TGTGCCAGCAGCCAACCAGGAGTTATCAATGGCTACACCTTC. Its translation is CASSQPGVINGYTF.

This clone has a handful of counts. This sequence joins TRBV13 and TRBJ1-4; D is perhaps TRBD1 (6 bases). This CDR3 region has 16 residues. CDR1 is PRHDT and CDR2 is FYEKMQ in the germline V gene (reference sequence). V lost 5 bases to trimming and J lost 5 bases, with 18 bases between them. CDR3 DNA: TGTGCCAGCAGCCAAGGGGCCCGGGGGCGGAATGAAAAACTGTTTTTT. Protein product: CASSQGARGRNEKLFF.

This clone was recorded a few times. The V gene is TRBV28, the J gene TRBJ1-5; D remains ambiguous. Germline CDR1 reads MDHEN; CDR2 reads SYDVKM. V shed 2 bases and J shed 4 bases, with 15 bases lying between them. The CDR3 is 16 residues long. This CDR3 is CASSLPDLDPNQPQHF. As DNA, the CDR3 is TGTGCCAGCAGTTTACCCGACTTGGACCCAAATCAGCCCCAGCATTTT.

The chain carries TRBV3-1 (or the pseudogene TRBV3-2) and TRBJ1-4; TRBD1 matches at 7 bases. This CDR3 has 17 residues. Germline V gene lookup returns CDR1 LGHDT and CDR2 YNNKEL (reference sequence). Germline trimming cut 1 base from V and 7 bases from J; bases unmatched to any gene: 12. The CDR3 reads CASSQASGGYGSEKLFF. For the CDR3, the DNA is TGTGCCAGCAGCCAAGCTTCAGGGGGATATGGTAGTGAAAAACTGTTTTTT.

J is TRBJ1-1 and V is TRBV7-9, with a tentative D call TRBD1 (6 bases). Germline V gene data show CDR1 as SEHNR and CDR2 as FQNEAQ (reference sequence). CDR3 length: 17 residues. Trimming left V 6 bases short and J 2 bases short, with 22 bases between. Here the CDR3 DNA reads TGTGCCAGCAGTCCCTCACAGGGCCAATGGCTAAACACTGAAGCTTTCTTT. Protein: CASSPSQGQWLNTEAFF.

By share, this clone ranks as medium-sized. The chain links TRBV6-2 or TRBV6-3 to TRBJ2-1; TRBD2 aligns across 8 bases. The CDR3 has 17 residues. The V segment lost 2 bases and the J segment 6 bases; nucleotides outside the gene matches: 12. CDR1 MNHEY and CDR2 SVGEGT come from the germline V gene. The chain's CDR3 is CASSYPWTWSGGNEQFF. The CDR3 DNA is TGTGCCAGCAGTTACCCCTGGACGTGGAGCGGGGGCAATGAGCAGTTCTTC.